The source of this T cell receptor beta chain is a study of T cells in Graves' hyperthyroidism and ophthalmopathy. This clonotype came up many times. This CDR3 is built from 14 residues. Germline CDR1 DFQATT, CDR2 SNEGSKA (reference sequence). V gave up 1 base and J gave up 2 bases, with 11 bases separating them. RNA transcripts provided the source from which TCR beta CDR3 regions were amplified. Using the HTBI primer set, a first-round RT-PCR was run on the TCR CDR3. A single record per CDR3 protein comes from TCRdb applying MiXCR to the multiplex PCR reads. The repertoire has about 420,000 distinct CDR3 sequences, roughly 15% of them found once; the top ten carry 4% to 6.5%.

The sequencing sample was made of blood. V and J are TRBV20-1 and TRBJ1-2; D is unresolved. This TCR was sampled from a woman under 30 with Graves' hyperthyroidism. Here the CDR3 reads CSARVTADNYGYTF. CDR3 nucleotides: TGCAGTGCTAGAGTTACAGCCGACAACTATGGCTACACCTTC.